This T cell receptor (beta chain) is drawn from a study of control samples from healthy donors and cancer patients. CDR3 length: 13 amino acids. From germline, CDR1 is MGHDK and CDR2 SYGVNS. V lost 2 bases and J 8 bases, leaving 10 bases between the germline ends. Profiling relied on immunoSEQ multiplex PCR, and the TCRdb table lists in-frame clones only, not all of them. Among roughly 49,000 clones listed, about nine tenths were seen once. Sequenced: PBMCs. The genes are TRBV25-1 and TRBJ2-1; D is undetermined. The receptor comes from a man aged 45-60 years with head and neck cancer. Here the CDR3 reads CASSEVGEYEQFF. CDR3 DNA sequence: TGTGCCAGCAGTGAAGTCGGCGAATATGAGCAGTTCTTC.